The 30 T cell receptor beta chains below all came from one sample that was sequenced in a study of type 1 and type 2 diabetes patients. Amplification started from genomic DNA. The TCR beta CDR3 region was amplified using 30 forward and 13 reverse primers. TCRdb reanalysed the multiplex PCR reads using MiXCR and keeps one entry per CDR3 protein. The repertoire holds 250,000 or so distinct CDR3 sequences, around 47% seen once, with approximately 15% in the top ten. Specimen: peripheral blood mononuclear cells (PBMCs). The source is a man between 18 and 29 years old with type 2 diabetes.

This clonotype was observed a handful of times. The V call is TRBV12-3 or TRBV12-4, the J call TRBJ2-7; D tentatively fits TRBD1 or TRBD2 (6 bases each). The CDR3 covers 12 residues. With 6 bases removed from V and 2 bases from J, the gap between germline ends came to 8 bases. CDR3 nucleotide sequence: TGTGCCAGCAGAGGGGGGACCTACGAGCAGTACTTC. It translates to CASRGGTYEQYF.

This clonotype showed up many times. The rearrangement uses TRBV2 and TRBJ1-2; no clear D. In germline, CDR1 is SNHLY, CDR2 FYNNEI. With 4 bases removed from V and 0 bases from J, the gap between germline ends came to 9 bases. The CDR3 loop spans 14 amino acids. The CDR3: CASSGTATNYGYTF. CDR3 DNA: TGTGCCAGCAGTGGAACAGCGACTAACTATGGCTACACCTTC.

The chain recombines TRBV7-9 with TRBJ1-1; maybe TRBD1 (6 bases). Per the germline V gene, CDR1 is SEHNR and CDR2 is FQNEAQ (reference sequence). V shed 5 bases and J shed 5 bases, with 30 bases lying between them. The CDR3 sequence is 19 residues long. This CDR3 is CASSHLYYDGGRRSTEAFF. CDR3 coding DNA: TGTGCCAGCAGCCACCTATATTATGATGGGGGGCGCCGATCGACTGAAGCTTTCTTT.

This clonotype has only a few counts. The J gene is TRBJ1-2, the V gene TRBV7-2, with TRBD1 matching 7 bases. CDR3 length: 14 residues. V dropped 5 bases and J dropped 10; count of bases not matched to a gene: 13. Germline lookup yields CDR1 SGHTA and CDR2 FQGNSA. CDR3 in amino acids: CASSGEGAGFDYTF. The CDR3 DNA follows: TGTGCCAGCAGCGGAGAGGGGGCGGGTTTTGACTACACCTTC. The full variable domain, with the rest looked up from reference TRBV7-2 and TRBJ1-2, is GAGVSQSPSNKVTEKGKDVELRCDPISGHTALYWYRQSLGQGLEFLIYFQGNSAPDKSGLPSDRFSAERTGGSVSTLTIQRTQQEDSAVYLCASSGEGAGFDYTFGSGTRLTVV.

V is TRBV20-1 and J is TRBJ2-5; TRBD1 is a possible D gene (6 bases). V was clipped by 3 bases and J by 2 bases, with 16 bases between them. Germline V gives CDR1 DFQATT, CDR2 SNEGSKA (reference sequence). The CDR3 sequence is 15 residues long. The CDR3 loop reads CSARGAGSVQETQYF. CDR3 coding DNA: TGCAGTGCTAGGGGGGCAGGTTCGGTGCAAGAGACCCAGTACTTC.

This CDR3 reads CASSGSGSNEKLFF. CDR3 in DNA: TGTGCCAGCAGTGGGTCGGGCTCCAATGAAAAACTGTTTTTT. The chain is built from TRBV25-1 and TRBJ1-4; no clear D gene. The CDR3 covers 14 residues. The V and J ends lost 4 bases and 5 bases respectively, with 11 bases between them. Germline V gives CDR1 MGHDK, CDR2 SYGVNS.

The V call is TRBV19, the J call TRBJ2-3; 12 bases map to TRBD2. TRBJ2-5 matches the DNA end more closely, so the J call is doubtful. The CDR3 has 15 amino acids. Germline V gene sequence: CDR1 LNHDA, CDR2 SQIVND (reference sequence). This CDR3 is CASSMTSGGTETQYF. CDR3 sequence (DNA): TGTGCCAGTAGTATGACTAGCGGGGGAACGGAGACCCAGTACTTC.

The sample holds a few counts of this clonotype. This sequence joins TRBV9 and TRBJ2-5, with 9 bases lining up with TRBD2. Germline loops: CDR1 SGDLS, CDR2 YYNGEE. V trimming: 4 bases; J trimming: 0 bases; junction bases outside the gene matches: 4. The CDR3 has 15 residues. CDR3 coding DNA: TGTGCCAGCAGCCTGACTAGCGGACACCAAGAGACCCAGTACTTC. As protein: CASSLTSGHQETQYF.

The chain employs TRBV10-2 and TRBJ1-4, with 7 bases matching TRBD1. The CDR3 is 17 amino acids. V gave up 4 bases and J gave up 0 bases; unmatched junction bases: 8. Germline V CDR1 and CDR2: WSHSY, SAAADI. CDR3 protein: CASSGLTGIATNEKLFF. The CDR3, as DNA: TGCGCCAGCAGTGGGTTGACAGGGATTGCAACTAATGAAAAACTGTTTTTT.

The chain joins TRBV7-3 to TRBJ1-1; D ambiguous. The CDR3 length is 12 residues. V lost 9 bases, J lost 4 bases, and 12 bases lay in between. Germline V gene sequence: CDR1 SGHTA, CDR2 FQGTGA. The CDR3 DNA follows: TGTGCCAGTACTGTTTGGGGCACTGAAGCTTTCTTT. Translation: CASTVWGTEAFF.

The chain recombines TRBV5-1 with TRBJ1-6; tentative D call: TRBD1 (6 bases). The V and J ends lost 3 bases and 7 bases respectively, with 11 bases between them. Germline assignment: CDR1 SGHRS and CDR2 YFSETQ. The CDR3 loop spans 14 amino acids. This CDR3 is CASSSRTVNSPLHF. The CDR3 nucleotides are TGCGCCAGCAGCTCCAGGACAGTCAATTCACCCCTCCACTTT.

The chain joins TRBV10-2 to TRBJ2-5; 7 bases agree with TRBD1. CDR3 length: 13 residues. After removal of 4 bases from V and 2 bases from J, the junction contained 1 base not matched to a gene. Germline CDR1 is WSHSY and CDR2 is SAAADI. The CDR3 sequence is CASSVRGQETQYF. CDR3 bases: TGCGCCAGCAGTGTCAGGGGGCAAGAGACCCAGTACTTC.

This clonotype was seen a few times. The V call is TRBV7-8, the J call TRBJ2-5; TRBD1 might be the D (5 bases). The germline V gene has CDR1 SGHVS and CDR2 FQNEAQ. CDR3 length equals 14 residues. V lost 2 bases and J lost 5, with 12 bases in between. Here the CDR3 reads CASSLQGLGETQYF. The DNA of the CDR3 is TGTGCCAGCAGCTTACAGGGCTTAGGGGAGACCCAGTACTTC. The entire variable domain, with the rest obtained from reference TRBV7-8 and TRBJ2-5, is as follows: GAGVSQSPRYKVAKRGQDVALRCDPISGHVSLFWYQQALGQGPEFLTYFQNEAQLDKSGLPSDRFFAERPEGSVSTLKIQRTQQEDSAVYLCASSLQGLGETQYFGPGTRLLVL.

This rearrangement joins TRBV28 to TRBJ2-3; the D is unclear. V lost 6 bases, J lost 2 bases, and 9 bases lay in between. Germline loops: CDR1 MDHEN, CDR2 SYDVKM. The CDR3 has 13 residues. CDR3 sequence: CASRPQITDTQYF. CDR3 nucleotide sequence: TGTGCCAGCAGGCCACAGATCACAGATACGCAGTATTTT.

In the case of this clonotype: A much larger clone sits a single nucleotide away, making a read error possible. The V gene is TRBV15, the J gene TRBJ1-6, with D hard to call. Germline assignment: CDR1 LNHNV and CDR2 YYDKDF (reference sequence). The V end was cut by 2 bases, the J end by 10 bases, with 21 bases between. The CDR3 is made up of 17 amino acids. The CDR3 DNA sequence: TGTGCCACCAGCAGATATGGTCAGGAGGATAGAGGGTCACCCCTCCACTTT. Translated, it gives CATSRYGQEDRGSPLHF.

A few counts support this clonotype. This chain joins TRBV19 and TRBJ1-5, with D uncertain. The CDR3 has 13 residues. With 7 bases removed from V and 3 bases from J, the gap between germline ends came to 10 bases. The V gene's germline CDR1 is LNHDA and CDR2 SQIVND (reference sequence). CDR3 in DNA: TGTGCCAGTAAAAGGAGGGACAATCAGCCCCAGCATTTT. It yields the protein CASKRRDNQPQHF.

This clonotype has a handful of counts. The CDR3 spells CSARTGGYEQYF. CDR3 nucleotides: TGCAGTGCTAGAACAGGGGGGTACGAGCAGTACTTC. The chain employs TRBV20-1 and TRBJ2-7; 8 bases align to TRBD1. J was trimmed by 4 bases and V by 2 bases; bases with no gene match: 1. The germline V gene encodes CDR1 DFQATT and CDR2 SNEGSKA (reference sequence). The CDR3 is made up of 12 amino acids.

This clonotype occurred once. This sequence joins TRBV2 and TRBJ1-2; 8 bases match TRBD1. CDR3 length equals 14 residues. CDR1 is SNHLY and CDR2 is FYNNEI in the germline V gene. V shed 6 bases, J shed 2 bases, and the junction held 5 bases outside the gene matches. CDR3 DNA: TGTGCCAGCAGCCGGGACAGGTCAAACTATGGCTACACCTTC. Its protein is CASSRDRSNYGYTF. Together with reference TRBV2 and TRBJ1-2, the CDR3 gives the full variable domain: EPEVTQTPSHQVTQMGQEVILRCVPISNHLYFYWYRQILGQKVEFLVSFYNNEISEKSEIFDDQFSVERPDGSNFTLKIRSTKLEDSAMYFCASSRDRSNYGYTFGSGTRLTVV.

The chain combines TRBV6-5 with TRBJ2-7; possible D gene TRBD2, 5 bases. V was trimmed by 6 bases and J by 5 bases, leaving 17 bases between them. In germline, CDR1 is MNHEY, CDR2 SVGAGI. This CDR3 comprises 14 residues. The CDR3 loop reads CASSPGPGYDEQYF. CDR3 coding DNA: TGTGCCAGCAGCCCCGGACCGGGGTATGACGAGCAGTACTTC.

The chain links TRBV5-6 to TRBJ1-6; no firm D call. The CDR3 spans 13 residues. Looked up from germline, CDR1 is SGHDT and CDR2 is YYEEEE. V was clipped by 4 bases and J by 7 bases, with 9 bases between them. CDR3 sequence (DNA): TGTGCCAGCAGCCAACCGACGAATTCACCCCTCCACTTT. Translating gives CASSQPTNSPLHF.

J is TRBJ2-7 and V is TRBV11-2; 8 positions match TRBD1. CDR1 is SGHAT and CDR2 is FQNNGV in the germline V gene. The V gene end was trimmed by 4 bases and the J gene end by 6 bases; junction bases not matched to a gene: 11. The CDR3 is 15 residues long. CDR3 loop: CASSWVTGDSAEQYF. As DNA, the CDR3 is TGTGCCAGCAGCTGGGTGACAGGGGACTCCGCCGAGCAGTACTTC. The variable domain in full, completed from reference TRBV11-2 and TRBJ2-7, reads EAGVAQSPRYKIIEKRQSVAFWCNPISGHATLYWYQQILGQGPKLLIQFQNNGVVDDSQLPKDRFSAERLKGVDSTLKIQPAKLEDSAVYLCASSWVTGDSAEQYFGPGTRLTVT.

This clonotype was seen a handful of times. The CDR3 sequence is CATSRDQRGYNEKLFF. As DNA, the CDR3 is TGTGCCACCAGCAGAGATCAACGGGGTTATAATGAAAAACTGTTTTTT. The chain uses TRBV15 and TRBJ1-4; no reliable D call. V was shortened by 0 bases and J by 4 bases, with 12 bases between the two germline ends. CDR3 length: 16 residues. CDR1 LNHNV and CDR2 YYDKDF come from the germline V gene (reference sequence).

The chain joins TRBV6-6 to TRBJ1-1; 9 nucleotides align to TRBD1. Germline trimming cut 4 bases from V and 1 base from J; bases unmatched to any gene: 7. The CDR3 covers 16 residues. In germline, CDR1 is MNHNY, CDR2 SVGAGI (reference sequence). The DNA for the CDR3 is TGTGCCAGCAGTTCAACAGGGGGCTTGGGGAACACTGAAGCTTTCTTT. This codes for CASSSTGGLGNTEAFF.

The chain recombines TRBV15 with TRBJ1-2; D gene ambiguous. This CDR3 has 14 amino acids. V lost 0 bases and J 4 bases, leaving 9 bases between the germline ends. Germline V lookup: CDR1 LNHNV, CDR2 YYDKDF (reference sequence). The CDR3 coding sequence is TGTGCCACCAGCAGAGATAACAGCCCCTATGGCTACACCTTC. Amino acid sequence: CATSRDNSPYGYTF.

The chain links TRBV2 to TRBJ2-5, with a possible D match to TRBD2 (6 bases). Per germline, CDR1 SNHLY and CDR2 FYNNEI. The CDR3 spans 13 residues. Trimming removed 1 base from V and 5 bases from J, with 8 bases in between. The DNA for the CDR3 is TGTGCCAGCAGTGAAGGACGGGGGGAGACCCAGTACTTC. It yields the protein CASSEGRGETQYF.

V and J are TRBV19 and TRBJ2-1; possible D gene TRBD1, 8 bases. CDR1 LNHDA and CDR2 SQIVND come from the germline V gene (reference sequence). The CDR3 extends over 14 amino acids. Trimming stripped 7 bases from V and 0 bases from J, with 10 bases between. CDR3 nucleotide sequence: TGTGCCAGTAACAGGGGGGGCTCCTACAATGAGCAGTTCTTC. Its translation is CASNRGGSYNEQFF.

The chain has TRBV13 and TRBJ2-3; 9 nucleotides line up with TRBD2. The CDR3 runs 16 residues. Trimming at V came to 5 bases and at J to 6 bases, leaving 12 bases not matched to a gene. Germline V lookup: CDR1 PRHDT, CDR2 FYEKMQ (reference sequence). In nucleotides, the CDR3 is TGTGCCAGCAGCCAAATAGATAGCGGGAGTGAGGATACGCAGTATTTT. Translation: CASSQIDSGSEDTQYF. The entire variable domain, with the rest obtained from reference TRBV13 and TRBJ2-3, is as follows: AAGVIQSPRHLIKEKRETATLKCYPIPRHDTVYWYQQGPGQDPQFLISFYEKMQSDKGSIPDRFSAQQFSDYHSELNMSSLELGDSALYFCASSQIDSGSEDTQYFGPGTRLTVL.

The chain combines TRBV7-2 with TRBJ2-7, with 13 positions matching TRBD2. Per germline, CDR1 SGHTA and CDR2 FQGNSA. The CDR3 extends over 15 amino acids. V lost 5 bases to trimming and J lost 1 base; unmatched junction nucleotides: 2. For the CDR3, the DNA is TGTGCCAGCAGCACTAGCGGGGGGGGTTCCTACGAGCAGTACTTC. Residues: CASSTSGGGSYEQYF.

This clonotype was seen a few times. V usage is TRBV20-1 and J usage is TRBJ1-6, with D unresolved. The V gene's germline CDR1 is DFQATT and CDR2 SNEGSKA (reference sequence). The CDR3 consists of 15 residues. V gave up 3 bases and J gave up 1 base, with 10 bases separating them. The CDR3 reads CSARSRGSYNSPLHF. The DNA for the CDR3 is TGCAGTGCTAGGTCCCGGGGATCCTATAATTCACCCCTCCACTTT.

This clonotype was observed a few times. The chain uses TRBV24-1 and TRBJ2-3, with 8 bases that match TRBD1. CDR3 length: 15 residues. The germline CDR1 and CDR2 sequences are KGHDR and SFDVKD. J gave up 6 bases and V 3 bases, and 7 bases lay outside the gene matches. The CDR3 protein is CATSDLDRARDTQYF. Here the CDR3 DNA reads TGTGCCACCAGTGATCTGGACAGGGCGCGGGATACGCAGTATTTT.